These 32 T cell receptor beta chains share one sample of origin, sequenced in a study of Tregs in tolerant kidney transplant recipients. Produced via immunoSEQ multiplex PCR; TCRdb's table is partial and in-frame only. The sample has around 98,000 clones; approximately 93% are singletons. The source material was CD4+ T cells from blood, sampled before the transplant. The source is a human donor who received a combined kidney and bone marrow transplant.

Comment on this clone: Germline and junction disagree at one end, which may indicate a read error. This CDR3 is also generated by other DNA sequences in the sample. The chain joins TRBV6-5 to TRBJ2-7; TRBD2 matches at 9 bases. Germline values: CDR1 MNHEY, CDR2 SVGAGI. This CDR3 has 15 amino acids. CDR3 amino acids: CASSTLAGASYEQYF. The CDR3 region has the DNA TGTGCTAGCAGTACCTTAGCGGGAGCCTCCTACGAGCAGTACTTC.

In this sample, this clone turned up a few times. The chain uses TRBV27 and TRBJ1-3; no definite D call. The germline V and J ends were trimmed by 2 bases and 3 bases, with 11 bases remaining between them. CDR1 and CDR2 from the germline V gene are MNHEY and SMNVEV (reference sequence). The CDR3 length is 15 residues. CDR3 in DNA: TGTGCCAGCAGTTTAATGATAGGAGGTGGAAACACCATATATTTT. Amino acid sequence: CASSLMIGGGNTIYF.

The rearrangement links TRBV19 to TRBJ1-1, with a possible D match to TRBD1 (6 bases). The CDR3 contains 14 residues. Germline CDR1 and CDR2: LNHDA and SQIVND (reference sequence). Trimming cost V 5 bases and J 0 bases, with 10 bases left between them. This CDR3 reads CASSQGGLNTEAFF. CDR3 nucleotide sequence: TGTGCCAGTAGTCAAGGGGGATTGAACACTGAAGCTTTCTTT. The entire variable domain, with the rest obtained from reference TRBV19 and TRBJ1-1, is as follows: DGGITQSPKYLFRKEGQNVTLSCEQNLNHDAMYWYRQDPGQGLRLIYYSQIVNDFQKGDIAEGYSVSREKKESFPLTVTSAQKNPTAFYLCASSQGGLNTEAFFGQGTRLTVV.

The V gene is TRBV11-3, the J gene TRBJ2-7; maybe TRBD2 (5 bases). Germline V gene lookup returns CDR1 SGHNT and CDR2 YENEEA. This CDR3 has 14 residues. Trimming stripped 6 bases from V and 5 bases from J, with 17 bases between. CDR3: CASSLQTGTNEQYF. CDR3 in DNA: TGTGCCAGCAGTCTCCAAACGGGAACAAACGAGCAGTACTTC.

J is TRBJ1-2 and V is TRBV7-8; 7 bases agree with TRBD1. The V and J ends lost 5 bases and 0 bases, in that order; junction bases with no gene match: 6. Germline CDR1 is SGHVS and CDR2 is FQNEAQ. There are 15 residues in the CDR3. The CDR3 DNA follows: TGTGCCAGCAGCCCACAGGGGCCAGCTAACTATGGCTACACCTTC. Translation: CASSPQGPANYGYTF.

The chain couples TRBV7-9 to TRBJ2-5, with unresolved D. The CDR3 is made up of 17 amino acids. V lost 1 base to trimming and J lost 2 bases, with 17 bases between them. The V gene's germline CDR1 is SEHNR and CDR2 FQNEAQ (reference sequence). The CDR3 region is CASSLGIWAGTQETQYF. The DNA for the CDR3 is TGTGCCAGCAGCTTAGGGATCTGGGCCGGAACTCAAGAGACCCAGTACTTC.

The genes are TRBV10-3 and TRBJ1-2; 7 bases are a match to TRBD1. This CDR3 spans 15 amino acids. V lost 6 bases, J lost 6 bases, and 13 bases stayed unmatched. Germline CDR1 is ENHRY and CDR2 is SYGVKD. CDR3 sequence: CAIRLQTGIGDGYTF. DNA of the CDR3: TGTGCCATCAGGCTACAGACAGGGATTGGTGATGGCTACACCTTC.

The chain joins TRBV5-1 to TRBJ1-4; 8 nucleotides line up with TRBD1. The CDR3 has 16 amino acids. V was clipped by 3 bases and J by 7 bases; unmatched bases: 11. Germline V gene sequence: CDR1 SGHRS, CDR2 YFSETQ. The CDR3, as DNA: TGCGCCAGCAGCTCAGATTTACAGGGGGGAAGTGAAAAACTGTTTTTT. It codes for CASSSDLQGGSEKLFF.

This chain's CDR3 is CASSPGRLLYNEQFF. The CDR3, as DNA: TGTGCCAGTAGCCCCGGGAGGCTCCTCTACAATGAGCAGTTCTTC. The chain combines TRBV19 with TRBJ2-1, with 7 bases that match TRBD2. Germline V CDR1 and CDR2: LNHDA, SQIVND (reference sequence). This CDR3 is built from 15 residues. Trimming removed 6 bases from V and 3 bases from J; junction bases left unmatched: 8.

The chain couples TRBV25-1 to TRBJ1-3; TRBD1 aligns across 10 bases. Looked up from germline, CDR1 is MGHDK and CDR2 is SYGVNS. The CDR3 covers 14 residues. J lost 7 bases, V lost 5 bases, and 5 bases had no gene match. CDR3 coding DNA: TGTGCCAGCAGTATGGGACAGGGGCCGAACACCATATATTTT. Amino acid sequence: CASSMGQGPNTIYF.

The rearrangement joins TRBV7-9 to TRBJ1-2; no reliable D call. This CDR3 region has 13 residues. Trimming cost V 1 base and J 8 bases, with 11 bases left between them. Germline CDR1 is SEHNR and CDR2 is FQNEAQ (reference sequence). The CDR3 DNA reads TGTGCCAGCAGCTTAGTGGACTTACTGGGCTACACCTTC. It translates to CASSLVDLLGYTF.

The chain is built from TRBV7-2 and TRBJ1-1; D may be TRBD1 (5 bases). Germline CDR1 reads SGHTA; CDR2 reads FQGNSA. V was trimmed by 4 bases and J by 4 bases, leaving 13 bases between them. The CDR3 extends over 14 amino acids. Here the CDR3 reads CASSSRVYGTEAFF. CDR3 coding DNA: TGTGCCAGCAGCTCCAGGGTTTACGGCACTGAAGCTTTCTTT. The full variable domain, in which reference TRBV7-2 and TRBJ1-1 provide the parts outside the CDR3, is GAGVSQSPSNKVTEKGKDVELRCDPISGHTALYWYRQSLGQGLEFLIYFQGNSAPDKSGLPSDRFSAERTGGSVSTLTIQRTQQEDSAVYLCASSSRVYGTEAFFGQGTRLTVV.

This clone was counted once. The chain recombines TRBV15 with TRBJ2-2, with a possible D match to TRBD2 (6 bases). CDR3 length: 18 residues. Trimming cost V 0 bases and J 6 bases, with 20 bases left between them. Germline CDR1 LNHNV, CDR2 YYDKDF (reference sequence). CDR3 protein: CATSRDWRGGRGPGELFF. DNA of the CDR3: TGTGCCACCAGCAGAGATTGGCGGGGAGGTAGGGGACCCGGGGAGCTGTTTTTT.

This rearrangement joins TRBV7-2 to TRBJ2-1; 9 positions match TRBD2. Per germline, CDR1 SGHTA and CDR2 FQGNSA. V was pared by 7 bases and J by 7 bases, with 11 bases of the junction left unmatched. The CDR3 totals 15 residues. This CDR3 reads CASNFGGGVGNEQFF. CDR3 coding DNA: TGTGCCAGCAACTTCGGCGGGGGGGTTGGGAATGAGCAGTTCTTC.

The chain couples TRBV18 to TRBJ2-7; 8 nucleotides align to TRBD1. CDR3 length: 14 residues. Looked up from germline, CDR1 is KGHSH and CDR2 is LQKENI. Trimming took 3 bases from V and 1 from J; bases not matched to a gene: 2. As DNA, the CDR3 is TGTGCCAGCTCACCTTGGACAGGGTCCTACGAGCAGTACTTC. Its protein is CASSPWTGSYEQYF.

The chain couples TRBV5-5 to TRBJ2-5; D uncertain. Germline V lookup: CDR1 SGHKS, CDR2 YYEKEE (reference sequence). Trimming pared 2 bases from V and 3 bases from J, leaving 14 bases between. This CDR3 spans 15 amino acids. The CDR3 DNA reads TGTGCCAGCAGCTTCAGACTTAACCTAGAAGAGACCCAGTACTTC. Its protein is CASSFRLNLEETQYF.

This sequence joins TRBV6-5 and TRBJ1-2; TRBD1 matches 10 bases. Germline loops: CDR1 MNHEY, CDR2 SVGAGI. J was trimmed by 3 bases and V by 5 bases; bases with no gene match: 3. This CDR3 is built from 14 residues. The chain's CDR3 is CASSGDRGYYGYTF. The CDR3, as DNA: TGTGCCAGCAGTGGGGACAGGGGATACTATGGCTACACCTTC.

This chain links TRBV7-3 with TRBJ2-2; 8 positions match TRBD2. With V trimmed by 1 base and J by 2 bases, 3 bases remained unmatched. The CDR3 contains 16 residues. Germline V lookup: CDR1 SGHTA, CDR2 FQGTGA. CDR3 DNA sequence: TGTGCCAGCAGCTTAAGCGGGACTAGAAACACCGGGGAGCTGTTTTTT. The encoded protein is CASSLSGTRNTGELFF.

V and J are TRBV18 and TRBJ1-2; 7 nucleotides align to TRBD1. This CDR3 comprises 12 residues. Germline trimming cut 2 bases from V and 6 bases from J; bases unmatched to any gene: 0. From germline, CDR1 is KGHSH and CDR2 LQKENI. Here the CDR3 DNA reads TGTGCCAGCTCACCAGGGACAGATGGCTACACCTTC. Translated: CASSPGTDGYTF. Complete variable domain (other parts from reference TRBV18 and TRBJ1-2): NAGVMQNPRHLVRRRGQEARLRCSPMKGHSHVYWYRQLPEEGLKFMVYLQKENIIDESGMPKERFSAEFPKEGPSILRIQQVVRGDSAAYFCASSPGTDGYTFGSGTRLTVV.

The chain uses TRBV19 and TRBJ1-1; D is undetermined. This CDR3 has 14 amino acids. Deletions cut 5 bases from V and 4 bases from J, with 14 bases between. Per the germline V gene, CDR1 is LNHDA and CDR2 is SQIVND (reference sequence). DNA of the CDR3: TGTGCCAGTAGTCCACGAGGCTCTGGCACTGAAGCTTTCTTT. Amino acid sequence: CASSPRGSGTEAFF.

This rearrangement joins TRBV7-2 to TRBJ2-1, with D unresolved. The germline V gene encodes CDR1 SGHTA and CDR2 FQGNSA. The CDR3 totals 15 residues. V was pared by 5 bases and J by 1 base, with 12 bases between. Written as DNA, the CDR3 is TGTGCCAGCAGCCCTTCACCTAGATCCTACAATGAGCAGTTCTTC. Amino acids: CASSPSPRSYNEQFF.

The chain employs TRBV6-1 and TRBJ1-2, with D tentatively TRBD1 (6 bases). V lost 5 bases and J 1 base, leaving 14 bases between the germline ends. The CDR3 contains 15 residues. Per germline, CDR1 MNHNS and CDR2 SASEGT. The CDR3 coding sequence is TGTGCCAGCAGTCGGAACAGGGAAAGTAACTATGGCTACACCTTC. As protein: CASSRNRESNYGYTF.

This chain joins TRBV11-1 and TRBJ2-2; 7 bases are a match to TRBD2. Germline assignment: CDR1 SGHAT and CDR2 FQDESV (reference sequence). The CDR3 contains 16 residues. Trimming removed 4 bases from V and 6 bases from J; junction bases left unmatched: 11. CDR3 nucleotide sequence: TGTGCCAGCAGCTCACATAGGCGGGAGCGGGCCGGGGAGCTGTTTTTT. This codes for CASSSHRRERAGELFF. Supplemented by reference TRBV11-1 and TRBJ2-2, the full variable domain reads EAEVAQSPRYKITEKSQAVAFWCDPISGHATLYWYRQILGQGPELLVQFQDESVVDDSQLPKDRFSAERLKGVDSTLKIQPAELGDSAMYLCASSSHRRERAGELFFGEGSRLTVL.

The chain joins TRBV7-2 to TRBJ2-7; the D gene is possibly TRBD1 (5 bases). The V end was cut by 5 bases, the J end by 2 bases, with 13 bases between. The germline V gene has CDR1 SGHTA and CDR2 FQGNSA. The CDR3 sequence is 14 residues long. The CDR3 is CASSASGPPYEQYF. CDR3 DNA sequence: TGTGCCAGCAGCGCCTCAGGGCCCCCCTACGAGCAGTACTTC.

The count of this clone is one. The chain has TRBV7-6 and TRBJ2-7, with TRBD2 matching 7 bases. CDR1 is SGHVS, CDR2 FNYEAQ, per germline. The J segment lost 2 bases and the V segment lost 1 base, leaving 2 bases of the junction unmatched. The CDR3 covers 14 residues. The CDR3 loop is CASSLVGGTYEQYF. The CDR3 DNA is TGTGCCAGCAGCTTAGTGGGGGGGACCTACGAGCAGTACTTC.

J is TRBJ1-3 and V is TRBV5-1, with 9 bases identical to TRBD1. This CDR3 is 16 amino acids long. The trim removed 4 bases at V and 2 bases at J, leaving 7 bases unmatched. Germline loops: CDR1 SGHRS, CDR2 YFSETQ. CDR3 sequence reads: CASSAGQGPTGNTIYF. The CDR3 coding sequence is TGCGCCAGCAGCGCGGGACAGGGCCCTACTGGAAACACCATATATTTT.

This clone was seen a single time. V is TRBV7-7 and J is TRBJ2-5; no definite D call. Between the trimmed V and J ends, which lost 4 bases and 3 bases, there was a span of 9 bases. Germline V gene data show CDR1 as SSHAT and CDR2 as FNYEAQ (reference sequence). The CDR3 sequence is 13 residues long. The CDR3 spells CASSWAPKETQYF. The CDR3 DNA is TGTGCCAGCAGCTGGGCCCCCAAAGAGACCCAGTACTTC.

V usage is TRBV25-1 and J usage is TRBJ1-1; the D gene is possibly TRBD1 (5 bases). Per germline, CDR1 MGHDK and CDR2 SYGVNS. The CDR3 extends over 16 amino acids. Between the trimmed V and J ends, which lost 1 base and 4 bases, there was a span of 16 bases. The CDR3 sequence: CASSESGGGDFTEAFF. CDR3 DNA: TGTGCCAGCAGTGAATCTGGGGGAGGGGATTTCACTGAAGCTTTCTTT.

This clone was recorded once. The gene calls are TRBV4-3 and TRBJ2-7; D perhaps matches TRBD2 (6 bases). Germline-derived CDR1 and CDR2 are LGHNA and YSLEER. V was pared by 4 bases and J by 4 bases, with 20 bases between. There are 16 residues in the CDR3. This CDR3 reads CASSPSGPGVGYEQYF. CDR3 DNA sequence: TGCGCCAGCAGCCCATCGGGACCGGGGGTAGGGTACGAGCAGTACTTC.

This clone was counted once. The chain couples TRBV11-3 to TRBJ1-1; D is ambiguous. CDR1 and CDR2 (germline): SGHNT, YENEEA. The CDR3 covers 11 residues. Trimming left V 5 bases short and J 11 bases short, with 12 bases between. The CDR3 spells CASSPGRSAFF. The CDR3 DNA reads as TGTGCCAGCAGCCCCGGCAGGTCGGCTTTCTTT.

The chain combines TRBV4-3 with TRBJ2-1, with a tentative D call TRBD2 (5 bases). With 2 bases removed from V and 4 bases from J, the gap between germline ends came to 9 bases. The CDR3 has 14 amino acids. Germline V gene lookup returns CDR1 LGHNA and CDR2 YSLEER. The CDR3, as DNA: TGCGCCAGCAGCCAACAGCGGAGATACAATGAGCAGTTCTTC. Protein: CASSQQRRYNEQFF.

V gene TRBV25-1 combines with J gene TRBJ2-5, with 10 bases aligning to TRBD2. V was clipped by 1 base and J by 5 bases; unmatched bases: 4. This CDR3 region has 15 residues. CDR1 is MGHDK, CDR2 SYGVNS, per germline. The CDR3 sequence: CASSEWLAGVETQYF. The CDR3 DNA follows: TGTGCCAGCAGTGAATGGCTAGCGGGAGTGGAGACCCAGTACTTC.